Listed here are 29 T cell receptor beta chains from one sample, sequenced in a study of CD8+ T cells in alopecia areata. cDNA prepared by RNA extraction and subsequent reverse transcription served as the template for sequencing. This table comes from immunoSEQ multiplex PCR, and its TCRdb copy is limited to in-frame clones, with some not included. Here the sample spans more than 95,000 clones, approximately 42% being singletons. Sequenced material: CD4+ T cells sorted from blood. The source of these receptors is a human donor with alopecia areata.

This chain links TRBV29-1 with TRBJ1-2; D ambiguous. The CDR3 runs 13 residues. V was clipped by 2 bases and J by 2 bases, with 9 bases between them. CDR1 and CDR2 from the germline V gene are SQVTM and ANQGSEA. The CDR3 nucleotides read TGCAGCGTTGAAAGGTCCAGAAACTATGGCTACACCTTC. It yields the protein CSVERSRNYGYTF.

The chain carries TRBV5-1 and TRBJ2-7; 14 nucleotides line up with TRBD2. Looked up from germline, CDR1 is SGHRS and CDR2 is YFSETQ. V dropped 7 bases and J dropped 4; count of bases not matched to a gene: 7. There are 15 residues in the CDR3. This CDR3 is CASYPGLAGGYEQYF. Written as DNA, the CDR3 is TGCGCCAGCTACCCCGGACTAGCGGGAGGATACGAGCAGTACTTC.

The chain joins TRBV20-1 to TRBJ1-6; D call uncertain. V was clipped by 3 bases and J by 8 bases, with 5 bases between them. Germline V lookup: CDR1 DFQATT, CDR2 SNEGSKA (reference sequence). The CDR3 is made up of 11 amino acids. The chain's CDR3 is CSASPDSPLHF. CDR3 DNA: TGCAGTGCTAGTCCCGATTCACCCCTCCACTTT.

This sequence joins TRBV6-1 and TRBJ2-5; D is possibly TRBD1 (6 bases). V was trimmed by 4 bases and J by 5 bases, leaving 17 bases between them. Germline loops: CDR1 MNHNS, CDR2 SASEGT. The CDR3 has 15 amino acids. The CDR3 coding sequence is TGTGCCAGCAGTGCCCACCGGACTCAGGGGGAGACCCAGTACTTC. Its translation: CASSAHRTQGETQYF.

This clone showed up just a few times. V and J are TRBV29-1 and TRBJ1-1; 10 nucleotides line up with TRBD1. J lost 8 bases, V lost 6 bases, and 6 bases had no gene match. The CDR3 loop spans 12 amino acids. Germline V lookup: CDR1 SQVTM, CDR2 ANQGSEA. CDR3 residues: CSVRDRGQEAFF. Here the CDR3 DNA reads TGCAGCGTCCGGGACAGGGGCCAAGAAGCTTTCTTT.

The chain recombines TRBV5-1 with TRBJ1-2; the match to TRBD1 covers 7 bases. Per the germline V gene, CDR1 is SGHRS and CDR2 is YFSETQ. V shed 3 bases and J 0 bases; nucleotides not matched to a gene: 5. This CDR3 spans 15 amino acids. CDR3 sequence: CASSSSGQTNYGYTF. CDR3 DNA sequence: TGCGCCAGCAGCTCCTCGGGACAGACTAACTATGGCTACACCTTC.

The chain employs TRBV29-1 and TRBJ2-7, with 8 bases that match TRBD1. V lost 6 bases, J lost 2 bases, and 9 bases stayed unmatched. Germline lookup yields CDR1 SQVTM and CDR2 ANQGSEA. The CDR3 has 14 amino acids. The CDR3 region has the DNA TGCAGCGTCGAACAGGGGGGAAAGACCTACGAGCAGTACTTC. It translates to CSVEQGGKTYEQYF.

The CDR3 region has the DNA TGTGCCAGCAGCTCCCTAGCGGGGGGTATCAATGAGCAGTTCTTC. Translated, it gives CASSSLAGGINEQFF. This rearrangement joins TRBV11-2 to TRBJ2-1; the match to TRBD2 covers 11 bases. Germline V lookup: CDR1 SGHAT, CDR2 FQNNGV. This CDR3 region has 15 residues. V shed 4 bases and J 6 bases; nucleotides not matched to a gene: 5.

The chain is built from TRBV7-2 and TRBJ1-1; possibly TRBD1 for D (6 bases). The CDR3 length is 15 residues. The germline V gene encodes CDR1 SGHTA and CDR2 FQGNSA. V was cut by 5 bases and J by 0 bases, with 13 bases left in between. CDR3 residues: CASSQWGAMNTEAFF. The CDR3 region has the DNA TGTGCCAGCAGCCAATGGGGGGCTATGAACACTGAAGCTTTCTTT.

This clone showed up just a few times. V usage is TRBV28 and J usage is TRBJ2-5; D remains unclear. The germline V and J ends were trimmed by 5 bases and 5 bases, with 9 bases remaining between them. Germline lookup yields CDR1 MDHEN and CDR2 SYDVKM. This CDR3 comprises 12 residues. The CDR3 DNA reads as TGTGCCAGCAGTCTAGTGGGCGAGACCCAGTACTTC. As protein: CASSLVGETQYF.

Comments on this clone: Germline is not matched at one junction end, which may reflect a read error. The chain is built from TRBV15 and TRBJ2-7; D is uncertain. Germline V gene sequence: CDR1 LNHNV, CDR2 YYDKDF (reference sequence). CDR3 length: 13 amino acids. The CDR3 protein is CTTSRDLRDLQYF. As DNA, the CDR3 is TGTACCACCAGCAGAGACCTAAGGGATCTGCAGTACTTC.

The chain employs TRBV5-6 and TRBJ2-6; the D is unclear. Trimming stripped 0 bases from V and 3 bases from J, with 7 bases between. The CDR3 contains 15 residues. The V gene's germline CDR1 is SGHDT and CDR2 YYEEEE. The CDR3 DNA reads as TGTGCCAGCAGCTTGGACCCCCTTGGGGCCAACGTCCTGACTTTC. Translated: CASSLDPLGANVLTF. Full variable domain (rest looked up from reference TRBV5-6 and TRBJ2-6): DAGVTQSPTHLIKTRGQQVTLRCSPKSGHDTVSWYQQALGQGPQFIFQYYEEEERQRGNFPDRFSGHQFPNYSSELNVNALLLGDSALYLCASSLDPLGANVLTFGAGSRLTVL.

The chain employs TRBV14 and TRBJ2-2, with a possible D match to TRBD1 (5 bases). The germline CDR1 and CDR2 sequences are SGHDN and FVKESK. The CDR3 extends over 17 amino acids. Trimming cost V 2 bases and J 3 bases, with 16 bases left between them. The CDR3 nucleotides are TGTGCCAGCAGCCAATACAGGACGGCCCACTACACCGGGGAGCTGTTTTTT. As protein: CASSQYRTAHYTGELFF.

This chain links TRBV23-1 with TRBJ2-5, with 10 bases lining up with TRBD1. TRBV23-1 falls under the ORF class, with uncertain function. This CDR3 spans 17 amino acids. J gave up 0 bases and V 0 bases, and 4 bases lay outside the gene matches. The CDR3 DNA is TGCGCCAGCAGTCAATCGGGGGGACAGGGGAACCAAGAGACCCAGTACTTC. Translation gives CASSQSGGQGNQETQYF.

CDR3 protein: CASSFRAQETQYF. For the CDR3, the DNA is TGTGCCAGCAGCTTCCGGGCACAAGAGACCCAGTACTTC. The V call is TRBV7-9, the J call TRBJ2-5; no clear D. Germline V gives CDR1 SEHNR, CDR2 FQNEAQ (reference sequence). V lost 3 bases, J lost 2 bases, and 7 bases lay in between. The CDR3 has 13 residues.

The chain is built from TRBV5-1 and TRBJ2-1, with D uncertain. The CDR3 has 16 residues. Germline lookup yields CDR1 SGHRS and CDR2 YFSETQ. V was trimmed by 1 base and J by 1 base, leaving 12 bases between them. The CDR3 DNA sequence: TGCGCCAGCAGCTTGATTGGCAGCGCGTCCTACAATGAGCAGTTCTTC. The encoded protein is CASSLIGSASYNEQFF.

The chain carries TRBV7-8 and TRBJ1-4; TRBD1 matches at 7 bases. The CDR3 contains 17 residues. Trimming removed 3 bases from V and 2 bases from J; junction bases left unmatched: 9. The germline V gene encodes CDR1 SGHVS and CDR2 FQNEAQ. The CDR3 protein is CASSLRRRGLTNEKLFF. The CDR3 region has the DNA TGTGCCAGCAGCTTGAGGAGGAGGGGGCTGACTAATGAAAAACTGTTTTTT.

This chain uses TRBV14 with TRBJ2-5, with 10 bases aligning to TRBD1. The CDR3 spans 18 residues. The germline V gene has CDR1 SGHDN and CDR2 FVKESK. The V and J ends lost 0 bases and 4 bases, in that order; junction bases with no gene match: 11. This CDR3 is CASSQDRRTGGRRETQYF. CDR3 DNA: TGTGCCAGCAGCCAAGATCGACGGACAGGGGGTCGAAGAGAGACCCAGTACTTC.

The chain combines TRBV2 with TRBJ2-7, with 8 bases aligning to TRBD1. This CDR3 region has 12 residues. The V gene end was trimmed by 6 bases and the J gene end by 3 bases; junction bases not matched to a gene: 1. Germline CDR1 SNHLY, CDR2 FYNNEI. The CDR3 spells CASSGQGYEQYF. The CDR3 DNA is TGTGCCAGCAGCGGACAGGGCTACGAGCAGTACTTC.

This clone occurred a few times. This chain joins TRBV29-1 and TRBJ2-4; TRBD1 matches 7 bases. This CDR3 has 15 residues. J gave up 3 bases and V 6 bases, and 11 bases lay outside the gene matches. Germline CDR1 and CDR2: SQVTM and ANQGSEA. CDR3 in DNA: TGCAGCGTCCAGACGGTGGGACAGTTCAAAAACATTCAGTACTTC. It encodes CSVQTVGQFKNIQYF. The complete variable domain, with remaining parts taken from reference TRBV29-1 and TRBJ2-4, reads SAVISQKPSRDICQRGTSLTIQCQVDSQVTMMFWYRQQPGQSLTLIATANQGSEATYESGFVIDKFPISRPNLTFSTLTVSNMSPEDSSIYLCSVQTVGQFKNIQYFGAGTRLSVL.

The chain is built from TRBV19 and TRBJ2-1; 9 bases line up with TRBD1. In germline, CDR1 is LNHDA, CDR2 SQIVND (reference sequence). This CDR3 spans 14 amino acids. The V segment lost 6 bases and the J segment 5 bases; nucleotides outside the gene matches: 5. This chain's CDR3 is CASRWDRAHNEQFF. For the CDR3, the DNA is TGTGCCAGTAGATGGGACAGGGCACACAATGAGCAGTTCTTC.

The chain recombines TRBV4-1 with TRBJ2-7, with TRBD2 as a possible D gene (5 bases). CDR1 MGHRA and CDR2 YSYEKL come from the germline V gene. This CDR3 contains 14 residues. V shed 3 bases and J shed 6 bases, with 15 bases lying between them. The CDR3, as DNA: TGCGCCAGCAGCCAGACGGTCGGGGTGGGCGAGCAGTACTTC. This translates into CASSQTVGVGEQYF.

The V gene is TRBV7-8, the J gene TRBJ1-1; 8 bases are a match to TRBD1. Germline values: CDR1 SGHVS, CDR2 FQNEAQ. The CDR3 spans 14 residues. V shed 5 bases, J shed 0 bases, and the junction held 2 bases outside the gene matches. The CDR3 DNA sequence: TGTGCCAGCAGCCCAGGGGGCCTGAACACTGAAGCTTTCTTT. This codes for CASSPGGLNTEAFF. Full variable domain (rest looked up from reference TRBV7-8 and TRBJ1-1): GAGVSQSPRYKVAKRGQDVALRCDPISGHVSLFWYQQALGQGPEFLTYFQNEAQLDKSGLPSDRFFAERPEGSVSTLKIQRTQQEDSAVYLCASSPGGLNTEAFFGQGTRLTVV.

This clone has more than one count but fewer than ten. The rearrangement links TRBV29-1 to TRBJ1-2, with a tentative D call TRBD1 (6 bases). V was cut by 3 bases and J by 0 bases, with 8 bases left in between. The CDR3 spans 13 residues. From germline, CDR1 is SQVTM and CDR2 ANQGSEA. The CDR3 DNA is TGCAGCGTTGAGGCAGGGGCTAACTATGGCTACACCTTC. The encoded protein is CSVEAGANYGYTF.

Only a few counts were recorded for this clone. This rearrangement joins TRBV7-9 to TRBJ2-7; D assignment may be TRBD1 or TRBD2 (5 bases each). CDR1 is SEHNR, CDR2 FQNEAQ, per germline (reference sequence). The V end lost 3 bases, the J end lost 3 bases, and 15 bases lay between the germline ends. The CDR3 consists of 15 residues. The CDR3 bases are TGTGCCAGCAGCTTTACCGGGGACGGCCTCTACGAGCAGTACTTC. Translating gives CASSFTGDGLYEQYF.

The chain recombines TRBV7-9 with TRBJ2-1; a possible D gene is TRBD1 (6 bases). V was shortened by 1 base and J by 12 bases, with 19 bases between the two germline ends. CDR3 length equals 15 residues. The V gene's germline CDR1 is SEHNR and CDR2 FQNEAQ (reference sequence). CDR3 sequence reads: CASSLGKGDPYGQFF. CDR3 sequence (DNA): TGTGCCAGCAGCTTAGGGAAGGGGGACCCGTACGGGCAGTTCTTC.

Written as DNA, the CDR3 is TGCAGCGTCGGACAGTCAACTAATGAAAAACTGTTTTTT. It encodes CSVGQSTNEKLFF. The chain couples TRBV29-1 to TRBJ1-4; a weak D match, TRBD1 (6 bases). The length of the CDR3 is 13 residues. Germline-derived CDR1 and CDR2 are SQVTM and ANQGSEA. V was pared by 6 bases and J by 0 bases, with 8 bases between. The variable domain in full, with the rest retrieved from reference TRBV29-1 and TRBJ1-4, is SAVISQKPSRDICQRGTSLTIQCQVDSQVTMMFWYRQQPGQSLTLIATANQGSEATYESGFVIDKFPISRPNLTFSTLTVSNMSPEDSSIYLCSVGQSTNEKLFFGSGTQLSVL.

This sequence joins TRBV6-1 and TRBJ2-4; D ambiguous. Trimming cost V 3 bases and J 0 bases, with 6 bases left between them. The CDR3 length is 14 residues. Germline CDR1 MNHNS, CDR2 SASEGT. The CDR3 reads CASSEVLAKNIQYF. CDR3 in DNA: TGTGCCAGCAGTGAGGTCCTAGCCAAAAACATTCAGTACTTC.

The genes are TRBV11-2 and TRBJ2-4; D is ambiguous. Germline-derived CDR1 and CDR2 are SGHAT and FQNNGV. The CDR3 is 18 residues long. Trimming left V 5 bases short and J 1 base short, with 21 bases between. The CDR3 loop reads CASSTRHTSGPAKNIQYF. As DNA, the CDR3 is TGTGCCAGCAGCACCAGACATACGAGTGGTCCGGCCAAAAACATTCAGTACTTC.